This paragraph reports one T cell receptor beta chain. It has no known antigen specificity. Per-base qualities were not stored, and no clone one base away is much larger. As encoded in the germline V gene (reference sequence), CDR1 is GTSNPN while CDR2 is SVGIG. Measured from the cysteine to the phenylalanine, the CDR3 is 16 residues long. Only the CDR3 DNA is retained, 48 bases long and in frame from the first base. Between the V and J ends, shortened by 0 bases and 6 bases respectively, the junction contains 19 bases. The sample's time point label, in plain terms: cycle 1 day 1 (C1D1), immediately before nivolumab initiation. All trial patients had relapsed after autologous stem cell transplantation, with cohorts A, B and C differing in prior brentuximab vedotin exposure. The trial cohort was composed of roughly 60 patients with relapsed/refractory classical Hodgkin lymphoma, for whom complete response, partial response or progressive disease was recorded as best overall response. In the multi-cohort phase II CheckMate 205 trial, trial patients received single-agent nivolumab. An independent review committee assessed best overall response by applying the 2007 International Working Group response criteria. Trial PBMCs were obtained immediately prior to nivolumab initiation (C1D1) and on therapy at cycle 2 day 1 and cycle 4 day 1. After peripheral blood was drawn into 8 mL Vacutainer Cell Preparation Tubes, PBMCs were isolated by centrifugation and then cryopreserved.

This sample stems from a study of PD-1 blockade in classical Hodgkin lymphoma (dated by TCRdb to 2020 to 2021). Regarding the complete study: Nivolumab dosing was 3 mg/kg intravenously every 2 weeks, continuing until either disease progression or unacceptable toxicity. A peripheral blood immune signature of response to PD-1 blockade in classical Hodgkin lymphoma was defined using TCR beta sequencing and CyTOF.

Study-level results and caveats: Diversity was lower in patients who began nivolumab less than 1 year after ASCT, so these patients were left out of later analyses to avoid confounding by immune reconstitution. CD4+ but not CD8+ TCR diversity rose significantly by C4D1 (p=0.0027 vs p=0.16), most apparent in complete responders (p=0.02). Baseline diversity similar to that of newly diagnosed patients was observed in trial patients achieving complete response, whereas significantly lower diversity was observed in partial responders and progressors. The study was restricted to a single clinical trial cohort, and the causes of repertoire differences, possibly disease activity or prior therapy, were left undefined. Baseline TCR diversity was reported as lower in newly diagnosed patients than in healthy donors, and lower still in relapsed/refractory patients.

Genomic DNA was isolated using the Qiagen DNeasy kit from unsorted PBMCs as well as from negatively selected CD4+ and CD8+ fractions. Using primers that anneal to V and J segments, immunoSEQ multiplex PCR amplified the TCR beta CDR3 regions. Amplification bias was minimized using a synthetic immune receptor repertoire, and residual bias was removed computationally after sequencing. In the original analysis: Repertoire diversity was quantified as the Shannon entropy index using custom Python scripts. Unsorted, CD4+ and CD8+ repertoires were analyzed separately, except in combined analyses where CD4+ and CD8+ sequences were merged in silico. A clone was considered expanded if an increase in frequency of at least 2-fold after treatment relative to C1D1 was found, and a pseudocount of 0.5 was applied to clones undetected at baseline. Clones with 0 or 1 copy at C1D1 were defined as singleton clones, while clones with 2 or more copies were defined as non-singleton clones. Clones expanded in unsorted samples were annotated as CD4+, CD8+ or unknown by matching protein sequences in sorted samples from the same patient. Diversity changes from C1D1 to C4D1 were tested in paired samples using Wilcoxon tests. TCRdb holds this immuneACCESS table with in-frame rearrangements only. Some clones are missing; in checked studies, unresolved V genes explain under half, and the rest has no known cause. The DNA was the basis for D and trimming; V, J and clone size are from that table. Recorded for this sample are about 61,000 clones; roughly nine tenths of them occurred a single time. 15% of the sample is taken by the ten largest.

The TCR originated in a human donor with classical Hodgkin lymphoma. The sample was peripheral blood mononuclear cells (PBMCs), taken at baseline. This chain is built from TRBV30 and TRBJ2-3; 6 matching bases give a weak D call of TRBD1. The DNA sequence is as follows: TGTGCCTGGAGTGTGACACCGGGACACCTTTTTGATACGCAGTATTTT. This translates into CAWSVTPGHLFDTQYF.